Each of the 7 T cell receptor beta chains below was sequenced from the same sample in a study of T cell responses to AZD1222 COVID-19 vaccine. Method: immunoSEQ multiplex PCR; TCRdb's copy keeps in-frame clones and lacks some. Found here are fewer than 200,000 clones, 85% to 90% of them singletons; the top ten hold 1.5% to 2%. The specimen was peripheral blood, collected on day 0 of AZD1222 vaccination. These receptors all stem from an adult in good health.

This chain links TRBV4-1 with TRBJ2-7; perhaps TRBD1 as D (5 bases). Looked up from germline, CDR1 is MGHRA and CDR2 is YSYEKL. Trimming left V 4 bases short and J 1 base short, with 14 bases between. The CDR3 is 15 amino acids. The CDR3 protein is CASSPGWGSSYEQYF. CDR3 nucleotides: TGCGCCAGCAGCCCAGGGTGGGGTAGTTCCTACGAGCAGTACTTC.

The chain joins TRBV24-1 to TRBJ2-3; 12 bases are a match to TRBD2. Trimming cost V 7 bases and J 7 bases; bases outside gene matches: 17. The CDR3 sequence is 18 residues long. Germline CDR1 reads KGHDR; CDR2 reads SFDVKD. As DNA, the CDR3 is TGTGCCACCAGCGGAGGAACCCGACTAGCGGGGGATCCAAATACGCAGTATTTT. Residues: CATSGGTRLAGDPNTQYF.

This sequence joins TRBV10-3 and TRBJ2-7; 9 bases fit TRBD2. The V gene end was trimmed by 11 bases and the J gene end by 6 bases; junction bases not matched to a gene: 11. Germline CDR1 ENHRY, CDR2 SYGVKD. The CDR3 extends over 13 amino acids. The CDR3: CAVSSGISGEQYF. In DNA form, the CDR3 reads TGTGCCGTATCTAGCGGGATTTCGGGCGAGCAGTACTTC.

V usage is TRBV6-5 and J usage is TRBJ1-1; D not resolved. This CDR3 has 15 residues. Trimming pared 0 bases from V and 0 bases from J, leaving 8 bases between. Germline CDR1 reads MNHEY; CDR2 reads SVGAGI. The CDR3 coding sequence is TGTGCCAGCAGTTACTCTCCAGCCATGAACACTGAAGCTTTCTTT. Its protein is CASSYSPAMNTEAFF.

The genes are TRBV5-6 and TRBJ1-1, with 12 bases fitting TRBD1. CDR1 is SGHDT and CDR2 is YYEEEE in the germline V gene. This CDR3 has 15 residues. The V segment lost 5 bases and the J segment 10 bases; nucleotides outside the gene matches: 12. The CDR3 is CASRSRPGQGAAAFF. Written as DNA, the CDR3 is TGTGCCAGCAGATCTAGACCGGGACAGGGGGCTGCAGCTTTCTTT.

The chain recombines TRBV30 with TRBJ1-4; 8 bases fit TRBD1. The CDR3 runs to 15 residues. V lost 2 bases, J lost 5 bases, and 7 bases stayed unmatched. In germline, CDR1 is GTSNPN, CDR2 SVGIG (reference sequence). CDR3 nucleotides: TGTGCCTGGAGTAAGGGGAGGACAGGGAATGAAAAACTGTTTTTT. This sequence encodes CAWSKGRTGNEKLFF.

V and J are TRBV3-1 (or the pseudogene TRBV3-2) and TRBJ1-2; D call uncertain. Deletions cut 2 bases from V and 5 bases from J, with 3 bases between. Germline V gene lookup returns CDR1 LGHDT and CDR2 YNNKEL (reference sequence). The CDR3 has 11 residues. DNA for the CDR3: TGTGCCAGCAGCCAACAATATGGCTACACCTTC. Residues: CASSQQYGYTF.